This TCR beta chain was captured in a study of shared clonotypes between healthy human individuals. Broader study findings: Shared across a few donors were approximately 5% of the naive CD4 clonotypes.

Comment on this clone: Its antigen is currently unknown.

The repertoire was sequenced with immunoSEQ multiplex PCR; TCRdb's copy has only in-frame clones and lacks some. The sample holds some 580,000 clones, more than 95% seen once. The investigators split CD4+ cells into a CD45RA+ naive subset and a CD45RA-negative memory subset. CDR3 size: 12 residues. V dropped 4 bases and J dropped 8 bases, with 9 bases sitting between them. Germline V gene sequence: CDR1 SGDLS, CDR2 YYNGEE. This sequence was found in a woman aged 30 to 39 in good health. The chain recombines TRBV9 with TRBJ1-4; D gene ambiguous. Material for sequencing was naive CD4+ T cells sorted from blood. Described subset: CD45RA+ positively selected. The CDR3 spells CASSSTPEKLFF. The CDR3 nucleotides are TGTGCCAGCAGCTCAACACCAGAAAAACTGTTTTTT.